Below, 14 T cell receptor beta chains from the same sample are listed, as sequenced in a study of T cell responses to AZD1222 COVID-19 vaccine. Sequencing used immunoSEQ multiplex PCR; TCRdb keeps in-frame clones, though not all of them. The repertoire holds about 170,000 clones, roughly 92% seen once, with around 1.5% in the top ten. Sequenced here: peripheral blood, sampled on day 0 of AZD1222 vaccination. These receptors were obtained from an adult in good health.

This sequence joins TRBV9 and TRBJ1-2, with 11 bases lining up with TRBD1. V lost 4 bases to trimming and J lost 6 bases; unmatched junction nucleotides: 11. CDR1 SGDLS and CDR2 YYNGEE come from the germline V gene. This CDR3 spans 16 amino acids. The CDR3 nucleotides are TGTGCCAGCAGCCCTTACGGACAGGGGGCGCGGGATGGCTACACCTTC. Translated, it gives CASSPYGQGARDGYTF.

The chain combines TRBV19 with TRBJ1-2, with unresolved D. Between the trimmed V and J ends, which lost 7 bases and 8 bases, there was a span of 14 bases. The CDR3 runs 12 residues. CDR1 is LNHDA, CDR2 SQIVND, per germline (reference sequence). CDR3 bases: TGTGCCAGTAACGACGGTTGGGAGGGCTACACCTTC. Amino acid sequence: CASNDGWEGYTF.

This sequence joins TRBV7-9 and TRBJ1-2; tentatively, D is TRBD1 (5 bases). The CDR3 has 15 residues. CDR1 is SEHNR, CDR2 FQNEAQ, per germline (reference sequence). The V gene lost 4 bases and the J gene lost 4 bases, with 16 bases spanning the gap. DNA of the CDR3: TGTGCCAGCAGCTCGGGGGTGAGACACGGCTATGGCTACACCTTC. It yields the protein CASSSGVRHGYGYTF.

The chain is built from TRBV2 and TRBJ1-5; D ambiguous. Trimming removed 3 bases at V and 7 bases at J, with 13 bases between. CDR1 and CDR2 (germline): SNHLY, FYNNEI. The CDR3 consists of 14 residues. CDR3 protein: CASSDTHTGQPQHF. CDR3 DNA sequence: TGTGCCAGCAGTGATACCCATACGGGGCAGCCCCAGCATTTT.

This chain links TRBV2 with TRBJ1-5; 7 nucleotides line up with TRBD1. Germline V gene data show CDR1 as SNHLY and CDR2 as FYNNEI. The CDR3 consists of 18 residues. V lost 7 bases to trimming and J lost 0 bases; unmatched junction nucleotides: 15. The CDR3 reads CASTWDRQPPNSNQPQHF. The DNA of the CDR3 is TGTGCCAGCACCTGGGACAGACAACCGCCAAATAGCAATCAGCCCCAGCATTTT.

The table lists this clone with a count of one. The J gene is TRBJ1-6, the V gene TRBV18, with 7 bases lining up with TRBD1. V trimming: 2 bases; J trimming: 13 bases; junction bases outside the gene matches: 8. The CDR3 extends over 14 amino acids. Germline V gives CDR1 KGHSH, CDR2 LQKENI. The CDR3 is CASSPEQGDRPLHF. CDR3 sequence (DNA): TGTGCCAGCTCACCAGAGCAGGGGGACCGGCCCCTCCACTTT.

The chain employs TRBV5-1 and TRBJ2-1; 14 positions agree with TRBD2. The ends lost 4 bases at V and 8 bases at J; junction bases unmatched: 11. Germline CDR1 and CDR2: SGHRS and YFSETQ. CDR3 length: 17 residues. CDR3 bases: TGCGCCAGCAGCGGAAGACTAGCGGGAGGGCCGGGAGATGAGCAGTTCTTC. The encoded protein is CASSGRLAGGPGDEQFF.

The chain joins TRBV30 to TRBJ2-3; 13 bases line up with TRBD2. The CDR3 sequence is 17 residues long. The V gene's germline CDR1 is GTSNPN and CDR2 SVGIG (reference sequence). Trimming removed 5 bases from V and 3 bases from J; junction bases left unmatched: 11. The CDR3 sequence is CAWGLAGVLGGTDTQYF. DNA for the CDR3: TGTGCCTGGGGACTAGCGGGAGTCCTAGGGGGTACAGATACGCAGTATTTT.

The chain joins TRBV5-1 to TRBJ2-2, with 9 bases that match TRBD2. In germline, CDR1 is SGHRS, CDR2 YFSETQ. This CDR3 region has 15 residues. V trimming: 0 bases; J trimming: 5 bases; junction bases outside the gene matches: 2. CDR3 sequence reads: CASSLGLAVTGELFF. The CDR3 DNA follows: TGCGCCAGCAGCTTGGGACTAGCGGTTACCGGGGAGCTGTTTTTT.

The chain employs TRBV3-1 (or the pseudogene TRBV3-2) and TRBJ1-1; 8 nucleotides align to TRBD1. There are 11 residues in the CDR3. J gave up 10 bases and V 3 bases, and 1 base lay outside the gene matches. Germline lookup yields CDR1 LGHDT and CDR2 YNNKEL (reference sequence). The CDR3 sequence is CASSQTGVAFF. The CDR3 DNA is TGTGCCAGCAGCCAGACAGGGGTAGCTTTCTTT.

This chain joins TRBV5-5 and TRBJ1-2, with D perhaps TRBD1 (6 bases). CDR3 length equals 14 residues. V shed 4 bases and J shed 2 bases, with 12 bases lying between them. CDR1 SGHKS and CDR2 YYEKEE come from the germline V gene (reference sequence). The CDR3 loop is CASSITTGNYGYTF. In DNA form, the CDR3 reads TGTGCCAGCAGCATTACGACAGGAAACTATGGCTACACCTTC.

V usage is TRBV10-2 and J usage is TRBJ1-6; TRBD1 is a possible D gene (5 bases). The V gene's germline CDR1 is WSHSY and CDR2 SAAADI. V was pared by 5 bases and J by 8 bases, with 10 bases between. The CDR3 covers 13 residues. CDR3 in DNA: TGCGCCAGCAGTCAGGGCTCCCATTCACCCCTCCACTTT. This codes for CASSQGSHSPLHF.

The CDR3 DNA reads TGTGCCAGCTCACGGGGGTCCTACAATGAGCAGTTCTTC. Protein: CASSRGSYNEQFF. The chain has TRBV18 and TRBJ2-1; D could derive from TRBD1 or TRBD2 (5 bases each). This CDR3 has 13 residues. Trimming took 4 bases from V and 1 from J, leaving 5 bases between them. CDR1 KGHSH and CDR2 LQKENI come from the germline V gene.

The chain employs TRBV2 and TRBJ1-1, with D uncertain. Germline V gives CDR1 SNHLY, CDR2 FYNNEI. This CDR3 spans 14 amino acids. V was cut by 5 bases and J by 1 base, with 11 bases left in between. The CDR3 DNA is TGTGCCAGCAGTCAGGACGGACCGAACACTGAAGCTTTCTTT. Its protein is CASSQDGPNTEAFF. Combining the CDR3 with reference TRBV2 and TRBJ1-1 gives the whole variable domain EPEVTQTPSHQVTQMGQEVILRCVPISNHLYFYWYRQILGQKVEFLVSFYNNEISEKSEIFDDQFSVERPDGSNFTLKIRSTKLEDSAMYFCASSQDGPNTEAFFGQGTRLTVV.